This T cell receptor beta chain was captured by sequencing in a study of radiation and T cells in renal cell carcinoma. Study-level results: In blood, top tumor clones expanded by 2 weeks, shrinking by 4.

Time point meaning: blood 4 weeks post-SBRT, at nephrectomy. Documented treatment: 15 Gy SBRT to primary tumor, nephrectomy 4 weeks later. Serial blood draws occurred at baseline and 2 and 4 weeks post-SBRT. Clear cell pathology was present in this patient's renal cell carcinoma. Concerning this clone: Its antigen is unknown.

Generated by immunoSEQ multiplex PCR, the TCRdb table keeps only in-frame clones and is missing some. The sample consists of 140,000 to 150,000 clones, approximately 86% of them appearing once. Trimming cost V 8 bases and J 1 base, with 18 bases left between them. Germline V lookup: CDR1 MNHEY, CDR2 SVGAGI. The CDR3 loop spans 15 amino acids. The rearrangement uses TRBV6-5 and TRBJ2-7; no clear D gene. The sequence derives from a woman aged 50 to 65 with renal cell carcinoma. The starting material was blood, obtained from a patient whose treatment included radiotherapy and nephrectomy. CDR3: CASAAPRSTSYEQYF. For the CDR3, the DNA is TGTGCCAGCGCCGCTCCACGCTCTACATCCTACGAGCAGTACTTC.